These 17 T cell receptor beta chains were sequenced from one sample in a study of cytomegalovirus exposure and HLA in healthy donors. It was with 60 Vbeta and 13 Jbeta primers that the PCR ran. TCRdb's copy holds only in-frame clones and misses some; the assay was immunoSEQ multiplex PCR. The sample table sets out around 210,000 clones. What was sequenced was PBMCs. The origin of the receptors is a young woman in good health and CMV-seropositive.

The chain employs TRBV19 and TRBJ2-2; D is unclear. Germline V gene lookup returns CDR1 LNHDA and CDR2 SQIVND (reference sequence). Trimming cost V 5 bases and J 6 bases, with 13 bases left between them. The CDR3 is 14 residues long. The CDR3 protein is CASSASLGPGELFF. CDR3 sequence (DNA): TGTGCCAGTAGTGCCTCCCTAGGCCCCGGGGAGCTGTTTTTT. Based on the CDR3 plus reference TRBV19 and TRBJ2-2, the full variable domain is DGGITQSPKYLFRKEGQNVTLSCEQNLNHDAMYWYRQDPGQGLRLIYYSQIVNDFQKGDIAEGYSVSREKKESFPLTVTSAQKNPTAFYLCASSASLGPGELFFGEGSRLTVL.

The V gene is TRBV5-1, the J gene TRBJ1-2; 7 bases are shared with TRBD1. Germline-derived CDR1 and CDR2 are SGHRS and YFSETQ. This CDR3 region has 14 residues. The V segment lost 0 bases and the J segment 4 bases; nucleotides outside the gene matches: 3. The CDR3 spells CASSLGQGFYGYTF. In DNA form, the CDR3 reads TGCGCCAGCAGCTTGGGACAGGGATTCTATGGCTACACCTTC.

The chain is built from TRBV30 and TRBJ1-4; 7 bases fit TRBD1. The CDR3 runs 15 residues. Germline V gene lookup returns CDR1 GTSNPN and CDR2 SVGIG (reference sequence). V trimming: 3 bases; J trimming: 5 bases; junction bases outside the gene matches: 9. The CDR3 protein is CAWSLRQGQNEKLFF. Written as DNA, the CDR3 is TGTGCCTGGAGCCTCAGACAGGGACAGAATGAAAAACTGTTTTTT.

The chain has TRBV27 and TRBJ1-5, with TRBD1 matching over 9 bases. The CDR3 spans 17 residues. Trimming at V came to 5 bases and at J to 6 bases, leaving 14 bases not matched to a gene. Per germline, CDR1 MNHEY and CDR2 SMNVEV (reference sequence). CDR3 protein: CASSPVMGQGGRQPQHF. The CDR3 nucleotides read TGTGCCAGCAGTCCCGTGATGGGACAGGGAGGGCGTCAGCCCCAGCATTTT.

The CDR3 DNA follows: TGTGCCAGCTCACCTGACAGGACTGAAGCTTTCTTT. Amino acid sequence: CASSPDRTEAFF. The rearrangement joins TRBV18 to TRBJ1-1, with D perhaps TRBD1 (6 bases). CDR1 and CDR2 (germline): KGHSH, LQKENI. The CDR3 consists of 12 residues. Trimming cost V 3 bases and J 5 bases, with 7 bases left between them.

J is TRBJ1-2 and V is TRBV7-9; no firm D call. The CDR3 consists of 12 residues. Germline V gives CDR1 SEHNR, CDR2 FQNEAQ (reference sequence). The V end was cut by 4 bases, the J end by 7 bases, with 10 bases between. CDR3 sequence: CASSSAAGGYTF. The DNA of the CDR3 is TGTGCCAGCAGCTCCGCCGCAGGTGGCTACACCTTC. The full variable domain, its missing parts supplied by reference TRBV7-9 and TRBJ1-2, is DTGVSQNPRHKITKRGQNVTFRCDPISEHNRLYWYRQTLGQGPEFLTYFQNEAQLEKSRLLSDRFSAERPKGSFSTLEIQRTEQGDSAMYLCASSSAAGGYTFGSGTRLTVV.

The chain links TRBV6-1 to TRBJ1-5; 8 bases fit TRBD1. Germline-derived CDR1 and CDR2 are MNHNS and SASEGT. The CDR3 sequence is 14 residues long. The V and J ends lost 6 bases and 0 bases, in that order; junction bases with no gene match: 1. CDR3: CASRDRASNQPQHF. CDR3 DNA: TGTGCCAGCAGGGACAGGGCTAGCAATCAGCCCCAGCATTTT.

This chain connects TRBV11-2 to TRBJ1-1, with 7 nucleotides matching TRBD1. Germline CDR1 reads SGHAT; CDR2 reads FQNNGV. Trimming cost V 2 bases and J 4 bases; bases outside gene matches: 4. The CDR3 runs 14 residues. CDR3 sequence (DNA): TGTGCCAGCAGCTTAACAGGGGCCAGCACTGAAGCTTTCTTT. This encodes CASSLTGASTEAFF. Based on the CDR3 plus reference TRBV11-2 and TRBJ1-1, the full variable domain is EAGVAQSPRYKIIEKRQSVAFWCNPISGHATLYWYQQILGQGPKLLIQFQNNGVVDDSQLPKDRFSAERLKGVDSTLKIQPAKLEDSAVYLCASSLTGASTEAFFGQGTRLTVV.

The genes are TRBV7-8 and TRBJ2-2, with 7 bases identical to TRBD2. Germline-derived CDR1 and CDR2 are SGHVS and FQNEAQ. The CDR3 length is 13 residues. V lost 3 bases, J lost 8 bases, and 3 bases stayed unmatched. CDR3 loop: CASSFRLAGELFF. The DNA for the CDR3 is TGTGCCAGCAGCTTCCGACTAGCAGGGGAGCTGTTTTTT.

This sequence joins TRBV4-3 and TRBJ2-7, with 10 nucleotides matching TRBD2. This CDR3 is built from 18 residues. Per germline, CDR1 LGHNA and CDR2 YSLEER. V trimming: 0 bases; J trimming: 2 bases; junction bases outside the gene matches: 10. As DNA, the CDR3 is TGCGCCAGCAGCCAAGATCCCCTAGCGGGAGATCGGACCTACGAGCAGTACTTC. It specifies CASSQDPLAGDRTYEQYF.

This sequence joins TRBV10-2 and TRBJ2-5, with D tentatively TRBD2 (7 bases). The CDR3 has 15 amino acids. The ends were cut back, 6 bases at V and 1 base at J, with 15 bases in the middle. Germline CDR1 and CDR2: WSHSY and SAAADI. The CDR3 nucleotides are TGCGCCAGCAGAAGGGGGGGGGCCTCCCAAGAGACCCAGTACTTC. It specifies CASRRGGASQETQYF.

The chain uses TRBV28 and TRBJ2-2, with D possibly matching TRBD2 (5 bases). The CDR3 runs to 16 residues. The germline CDR1 and CDR2 sequences are MDHEN and SYDVKM. V lost 6 bases and J lost 0, with 14 bases in between. CDR3 DNA: TGTGCCAGCAGCGAGGGAGCGTTAGCGAACACCGGGGAGCTGTTTTTT. This gives the protein CASSEGALANTGELFF.

The CDR3 reads CASSGPSGSLSYEQYF. Written as DNA, the CDR3 is TGTGCCAGCAGCGGACCTAGCGGGAGCCTGAGCTACGAGCAGTACTTC. The V gene is TRBV9, the J gene TRBJ2-7; 10 bases are shared with TRBD2. This CDR3 is 16 amino acids long. Germline V gene sequence: CDR1 SGDLS, CDR2 YYNGEE. Unmatched junction bases numbered 9, after V lost 3 bases and J lost 3 bases.

This chain joins TRBV4-1 and TRBJ1-3; TRBD1 might be the D (5 bases). CDR1 is MGHRA, CDR2 YSYEKL, per germline. V lost 2 bases and J 0 bases, leaving 17 bases between the germline ends. The CDR3 has 18 residues. The CDR3 spells CASSQPRVWGSSGNTIYF. The CDR3 coding sequence is TGCGCCAGCAGCCAACCCCGGGTTTGGGGCAGCTCTGGAAACACCATATATTTT.

The rearrangement joins TRBV10-1 to TRBJ1-1, with 10 positions matching TRBD1. The CDR3 is made up of 15 amino acids. The V gene's germline CDR1 is WNHNN and CDR2 SYGVQD (reference sequence). Germline trimming cut 5 bases from V and 2 bases from J; bases unmatched to any gene: 5. The CDR3 DNA is TGCGCCAGCAGTTATGACAGGGGGCAAAACACTGAAGCTTTCTTT. Translation: CASSYDRGQNTEAFF.

V gene TRBV19 combines with J gene TRBJ1-1; no firm D call. V lost 8 bases and J lost 6, with 16 bases in between. Germline CDR1 is LNHDA and CDR2 is SQIVND (reference sequence). This CDR3 contains 13 residues. CDR3 bases: TGTGCCAGTGGTCCGGAGTACAATCCTGAAGCTTTCTTT. It translates to CASGPEYNPEAFF.

This chain connects TRBV10-3 to TRBJ2-3, with 8 bases aligning to TRBD2. Germline V gene sequence: CDR1 ENHRY, CDR2 SYGVKD. The CDR3 is 15 amino acids. The V gene end was trimmed by 6 bases and the J gene end by 2 bases; junction bases not matched to a gene: 7. The CDR3 is CAISGGLAVTDTQYF. CDR3 nucleotides: TGTGCCATCAGCGGCGGACTAGCCGTCACAGATACGCAGTATTTT.